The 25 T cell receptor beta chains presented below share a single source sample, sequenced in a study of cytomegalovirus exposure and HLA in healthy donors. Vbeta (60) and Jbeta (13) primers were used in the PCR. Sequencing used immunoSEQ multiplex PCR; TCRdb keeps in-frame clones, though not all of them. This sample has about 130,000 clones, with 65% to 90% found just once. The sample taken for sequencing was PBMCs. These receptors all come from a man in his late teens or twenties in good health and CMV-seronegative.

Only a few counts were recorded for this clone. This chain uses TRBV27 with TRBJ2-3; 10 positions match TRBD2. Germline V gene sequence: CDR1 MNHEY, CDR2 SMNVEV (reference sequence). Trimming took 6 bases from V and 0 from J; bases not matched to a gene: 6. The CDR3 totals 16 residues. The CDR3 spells CASRRTSGSSTDTQYF. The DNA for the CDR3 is TGTGCCAGCAGGCGGACTAGCGGATCTAGCACAGATACGCAGTATTTT.

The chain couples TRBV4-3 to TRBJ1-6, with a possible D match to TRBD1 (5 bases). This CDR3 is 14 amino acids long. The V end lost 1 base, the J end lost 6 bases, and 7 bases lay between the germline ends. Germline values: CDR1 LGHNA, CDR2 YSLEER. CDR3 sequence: CASSQGQSNSPLHF. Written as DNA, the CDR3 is TGCGCCAGCAGCCAAGGACAGAGTAATTCACCCCTCCACTTT.

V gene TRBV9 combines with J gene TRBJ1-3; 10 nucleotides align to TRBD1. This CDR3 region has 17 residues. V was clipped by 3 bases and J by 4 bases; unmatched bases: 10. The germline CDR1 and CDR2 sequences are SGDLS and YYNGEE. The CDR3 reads CASSAGQGLIGGNTIYF. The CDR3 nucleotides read TGTGCCAGCAGCGCGGGACAGGGGCTAATAGGGGGAAACACCATATATTTT.

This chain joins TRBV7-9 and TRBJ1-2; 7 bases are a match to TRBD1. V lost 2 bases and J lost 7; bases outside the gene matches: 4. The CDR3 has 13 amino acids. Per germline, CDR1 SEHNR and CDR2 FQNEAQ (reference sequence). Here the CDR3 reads CASSLSQGSGYTF. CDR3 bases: TGTGCCAGCAGCTTATCACAGGGGAGTGGCTACACCTTC. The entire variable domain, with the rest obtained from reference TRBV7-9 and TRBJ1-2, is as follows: DTGVSQNPRHKITKRGQNVTFRCDPISEHNRLYWYRQTLGQGPEFLTYFQNEAQLEKSRLLSDRFSAERPKGSFSTLEIQRTEQGDSAMYLCASSLSQGSGYTFGSGTRLTVV.

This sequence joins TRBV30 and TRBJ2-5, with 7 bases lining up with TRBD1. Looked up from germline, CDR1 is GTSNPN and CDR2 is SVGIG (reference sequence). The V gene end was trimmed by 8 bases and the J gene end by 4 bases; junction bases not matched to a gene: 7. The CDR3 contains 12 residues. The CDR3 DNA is TGTGCCAGCAGACAGGGCCTAGAGACCCAGTACTTC. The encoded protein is CASRQGLETQYF. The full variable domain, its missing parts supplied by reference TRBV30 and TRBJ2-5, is SQTIHQWPATLVQPVGSPLSLECTVEGTSNPNLYWYRQAAGRGLQLLFYSVGIGQISSEVPQNLSASRPQDRQFILSSKKLLLSDSGFYLCASRQGLETQYFGPGTRLLVL.

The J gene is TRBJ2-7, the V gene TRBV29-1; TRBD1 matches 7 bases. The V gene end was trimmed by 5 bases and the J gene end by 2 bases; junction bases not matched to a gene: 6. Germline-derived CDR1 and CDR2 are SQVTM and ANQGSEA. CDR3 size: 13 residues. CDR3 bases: TGCAGCGTTAGGCAGGGGGTCACCTACGAGCAGTACTTC. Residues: CSVRQGVTYEQYF.

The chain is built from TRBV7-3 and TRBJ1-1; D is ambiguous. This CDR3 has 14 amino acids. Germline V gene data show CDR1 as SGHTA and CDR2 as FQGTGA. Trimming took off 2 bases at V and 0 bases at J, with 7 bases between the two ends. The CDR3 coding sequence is TGTGCCAGCAGCTTAGCCAGGCTGAACACTGAAGCTTTCTTT. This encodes CASSLARLNTEAFF. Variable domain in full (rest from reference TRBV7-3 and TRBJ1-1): GAGVSQTPSNKVTEKGKYVELRCDPISGHTALYWYRQSLGQGPEFLIYFQGTGAADDSGLPNDRFFAVRPEGSVSTLKIQRTERGDSAVYLCASSLARLNTEAFFGQGTRLTVV.

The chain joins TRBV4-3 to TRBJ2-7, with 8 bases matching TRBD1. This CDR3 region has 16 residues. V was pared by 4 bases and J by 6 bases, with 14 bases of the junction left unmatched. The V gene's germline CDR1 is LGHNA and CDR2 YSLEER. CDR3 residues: CASSLYGGQGLLEQYF. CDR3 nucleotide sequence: TGCGCCAGCAGCCTATATGGAGGACAGGGACTTCTCGAGCAGTACTTC.

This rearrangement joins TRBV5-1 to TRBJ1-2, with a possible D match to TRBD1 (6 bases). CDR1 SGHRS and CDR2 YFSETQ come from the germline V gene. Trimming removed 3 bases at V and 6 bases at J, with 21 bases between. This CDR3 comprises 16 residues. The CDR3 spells CASSSGGTGTPDGYTF. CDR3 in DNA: TGCGCCAGCAGCTCGGGCGGAACAGGGACCCCTGATGGCTACACCTTC.

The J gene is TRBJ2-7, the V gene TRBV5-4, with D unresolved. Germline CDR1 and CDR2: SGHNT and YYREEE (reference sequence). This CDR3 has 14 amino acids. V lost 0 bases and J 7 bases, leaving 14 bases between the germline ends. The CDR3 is CASSLEVLPGEQYF. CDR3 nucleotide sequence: TGTGCCAGCAGCTTGGAGGTACTACCGGGTGAGCAGTACTTC.

The CDR3 nucleotides read TGCGCCAGCAGCCGATCGACAGGGGGGACTGAAGCTTTCTTT. It yields the protein CASSRSTGGTEAFF. This rearrangement joins TRBV4-3 to TRBJ1-1; 9 nucleotides match TRBD1. The CDR3 totals 14 residues. Germline lookup yields CDR1 LGHNA and CDR2 YSLEER. J was trimmed by 5 bases and V by 4 bases; bases with no gene match: 5.

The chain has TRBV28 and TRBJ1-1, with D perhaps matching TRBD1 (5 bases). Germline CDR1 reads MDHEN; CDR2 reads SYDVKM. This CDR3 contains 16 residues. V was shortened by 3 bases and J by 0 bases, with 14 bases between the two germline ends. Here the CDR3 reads CASSFDRTFMNTEAFF. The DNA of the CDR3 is TGTGCCAGCAGTTTTGACAGAACCTTCATGAACACTGAAGCTTTCTTT.

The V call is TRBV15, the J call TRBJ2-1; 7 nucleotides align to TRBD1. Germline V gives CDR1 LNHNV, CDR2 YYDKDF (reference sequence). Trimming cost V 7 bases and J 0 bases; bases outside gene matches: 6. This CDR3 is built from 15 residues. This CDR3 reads CATKRDRSSYNEQFF. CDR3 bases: TGTGCCACCAAACGGGACAGAAGCTCCTACAATGAGCAGTTCTTC.

This CDR3 is CASSWDSRSTEAFF. Written as DNA, the CDR3 is TGTGCCAGCAGCTGGGACAGCCGATCCACTGAAGCTTTCTTT. This chain joins TRBV5-4 and TRBJ1-1; 7 nucleotides line up with TRBD1. Germline CDR1 reads SGHNT; CDR2 reads YYREEE (reference sequence). V gave up 3 bases and J gave up 4 bases; unmatched junction bases: 6. The length of the CDR3 is 14 residues.

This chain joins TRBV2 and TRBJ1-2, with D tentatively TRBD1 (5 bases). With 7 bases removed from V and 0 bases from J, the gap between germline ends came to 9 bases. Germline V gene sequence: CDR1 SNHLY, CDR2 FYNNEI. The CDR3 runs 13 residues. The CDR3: CASTRTPNYGYTF. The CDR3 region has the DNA TGTGCCAGCACCCGGACACCTAACTATGGCTACACCTTC.

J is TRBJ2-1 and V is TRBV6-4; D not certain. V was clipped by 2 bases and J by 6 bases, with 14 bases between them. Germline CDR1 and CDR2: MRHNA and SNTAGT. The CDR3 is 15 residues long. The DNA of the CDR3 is TGTGCCAGCAGTGACCGGGTCCCTCCCAGCAATGAGCAGTTCTTC. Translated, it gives CASSDRVPPSNEQFF.

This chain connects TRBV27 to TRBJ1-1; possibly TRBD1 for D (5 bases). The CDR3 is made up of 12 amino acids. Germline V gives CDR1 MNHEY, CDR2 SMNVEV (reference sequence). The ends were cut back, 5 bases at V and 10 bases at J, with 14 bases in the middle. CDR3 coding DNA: TGTGCCAGCAGTCCTCGTCGGGGGGGAGCTTTCTTT. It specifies CASSPRRGGAFF.

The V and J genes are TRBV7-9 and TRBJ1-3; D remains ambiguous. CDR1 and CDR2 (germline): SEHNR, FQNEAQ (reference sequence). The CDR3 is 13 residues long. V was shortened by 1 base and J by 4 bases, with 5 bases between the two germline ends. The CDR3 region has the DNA TGTGCCAGCAGCTTAGATCCAGGAAACACCATATATTTT. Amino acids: CASSLDPGNTIYF.

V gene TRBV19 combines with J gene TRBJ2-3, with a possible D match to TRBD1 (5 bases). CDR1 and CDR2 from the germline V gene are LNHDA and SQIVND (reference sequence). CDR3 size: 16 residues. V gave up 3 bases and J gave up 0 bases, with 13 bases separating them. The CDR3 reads CASSIRRQTSTDTQYF. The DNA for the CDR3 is TGTGCCAGTAGTATCCGGCGACAGACTAGCACAGATACGCAGTATTTT.

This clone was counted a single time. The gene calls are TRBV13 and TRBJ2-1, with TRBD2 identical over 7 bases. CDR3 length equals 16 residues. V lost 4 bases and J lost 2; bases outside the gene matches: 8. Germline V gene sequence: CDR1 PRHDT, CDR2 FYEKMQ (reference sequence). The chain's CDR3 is CASSSLASGTYNEQFF. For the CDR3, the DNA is TGTGCCAGCAGCTCCCTCGCCAGCGGGACCTACAATGAGCAGTTCTTC.

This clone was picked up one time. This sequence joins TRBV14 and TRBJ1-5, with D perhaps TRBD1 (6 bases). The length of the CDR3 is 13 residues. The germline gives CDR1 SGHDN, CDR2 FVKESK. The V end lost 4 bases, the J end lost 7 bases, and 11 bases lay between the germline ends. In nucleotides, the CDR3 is TGTGCCAGCAGCCTCAGGGGACGGCAGCCCCAGCATTTT. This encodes CASSLRGRQPQHF.

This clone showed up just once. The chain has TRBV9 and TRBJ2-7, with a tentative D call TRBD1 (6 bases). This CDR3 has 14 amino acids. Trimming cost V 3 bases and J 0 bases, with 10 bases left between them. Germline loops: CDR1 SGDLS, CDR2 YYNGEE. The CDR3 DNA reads TGTGCCAGCAGCGCTTGGGACAACTCCTACGAGCAGTACTTC. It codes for CASSAWDNSYEQYF.

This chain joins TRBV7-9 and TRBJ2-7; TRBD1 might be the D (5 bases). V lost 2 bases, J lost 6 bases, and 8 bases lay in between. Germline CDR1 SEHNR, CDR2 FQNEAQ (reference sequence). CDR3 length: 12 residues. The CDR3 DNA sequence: TGTGCCAGCAGCTTAAGGGGATCCGAGCAGTACTTC. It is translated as CASSLRGSEQYF.

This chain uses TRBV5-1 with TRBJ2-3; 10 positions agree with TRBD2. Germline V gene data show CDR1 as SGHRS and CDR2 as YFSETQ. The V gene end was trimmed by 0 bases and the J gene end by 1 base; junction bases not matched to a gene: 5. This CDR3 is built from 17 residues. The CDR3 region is CASSLGRLAGGTDTQYF. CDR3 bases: TGCGCCAGCAGCTTGGGGCGGCTAGCGGGGGGCACAGATACGCAGTATTTT.

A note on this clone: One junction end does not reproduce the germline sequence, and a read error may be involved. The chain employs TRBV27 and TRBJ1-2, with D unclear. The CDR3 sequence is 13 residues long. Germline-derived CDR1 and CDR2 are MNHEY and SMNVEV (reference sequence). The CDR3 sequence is CASSFKLDYGYIF. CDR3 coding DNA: TGTGCCAGCAGTTTTAAGTTGGACTATGGCTACATCTTC.